This T cell receptor (beta chain) was found in a study of blood T cell repertoires in COVID-19. Study-level information: Sources were T cells, B-cell-depleted T cells, or PBMCs; the material itself was cDNA or gDNA.

In the source study's methods: Reference gene primer amplification gave nucleated cell count estimates. Clones were sequenced by immunoSEQ multiplex PCR, and TCRdb holds only the in-frame ones, with some missing. V and J calls and clone size are those listed in that table; D and trimming were worked out from the DNA. This table holds 450,000 to 500,000 clones, 87% found once. This CDR3 is 14 amino acids long. The V end was cut by 4 bases, the J end by 5 bases, with 14 bases between. Germline CDR1 reads MNHNY; CDR2 reads SVGAGI (reference sequence). Donors of Cohort 3 who recovered were those that had two negative PCRs, clearance, or symptom resolution.

The sequenced sample consisted of PBMCs or T cells enriched from blood (not recorded which). The sequence derives from a woman aged 18-29 years who had recovered from COVID-19. The chain is built from TRBV6-6 and TRBJ2-5; possible D gene TRBD1, 5 bases. The DNA of the CDR3 is TGTGCCAGCAGTTTACAACACGCAGGGGAGACCCAGTACTTC. Translated: CASSLQHAGETQYF.